This entry is about one TCR beta chain. V dropped 2 bases and J dropped 0 bases, with 14 bases sitting between them. The CDR3 length is 18 residues. Germline CDR1 SEHNR, CDR2 FQNEAQ (reference sequence). The source of the sample is a study of blood T cell repertoires in COVID-19. Overall study: COVID-19 samples from acute and convalescent phases originated in the United States, Italy and Spain.

Authors' analysis steps: Quantification of nucleated cells was approximated via reference gene primer amplification. Produced via immunoSEQ multiplex PCR; TCRdb's table is partial and in-frame only. That table furnishes V, J and clone size, whereas the DNA furnished D and trimming. The sample holds 100,000 to 150,000 clones, 80% seen once. The TCR sequence derives from a human donor in a cohort sampled during active COVID-19. Input material: peripheral blood. The chain recombines TRBV7-9 with TRBJ2-6; possible D gene TRBD1, 5 bases. The CDR3 nucleotides read TGTGCCAGCAGCTTACAGCCAGGGCTAAGCTCTGGGGCCAACGTCCTGACTTTC. It translates to CASSLQPGLSSGANVLTF.